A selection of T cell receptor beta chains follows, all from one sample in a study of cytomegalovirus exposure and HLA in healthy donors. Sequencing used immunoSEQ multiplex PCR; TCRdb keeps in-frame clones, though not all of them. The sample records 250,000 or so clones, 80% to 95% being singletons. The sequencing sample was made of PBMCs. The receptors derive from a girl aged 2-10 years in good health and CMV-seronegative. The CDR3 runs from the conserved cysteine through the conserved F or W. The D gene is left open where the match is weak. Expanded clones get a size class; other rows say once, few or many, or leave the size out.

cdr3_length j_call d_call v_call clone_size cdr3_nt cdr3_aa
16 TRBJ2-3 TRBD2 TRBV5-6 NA TGTGCCAGCAGCTTGGTCGCGGGGGTGAGCACAGATACGCAGTATTTT CASSLVAGVSTDTQYF
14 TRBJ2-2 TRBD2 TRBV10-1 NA TGCGCCAGCAGTACCGGGACTAGCACCGGGGAGCTGTTTTTT CASSTGTSTGELFF
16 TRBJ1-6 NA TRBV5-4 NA TGTGCCAGCAGTCTTGGGAGCACCAACCAACATTCACCCCTCCACTTT CASSLGSTNQHSPLHF
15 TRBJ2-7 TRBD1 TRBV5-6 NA TGTGCCAGCAGCCCCCGGGACAGGGTATCCTACGAGCAGTACTTC CASSPRDRVSYEQYF
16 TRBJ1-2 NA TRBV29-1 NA TGCAGCGTTGAAGCCCTCCTGGAGGGAGGGAACTATGGCTACACCTTC CSVEALLEGGNYGYTF
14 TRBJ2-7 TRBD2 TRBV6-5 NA TGTGCCAGCAGTTATGGCACACTAGCGCACGAGCAGTACTTC CASSYGTLAHEQYF
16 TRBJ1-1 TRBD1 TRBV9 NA TGTGCCAGCAGCGTCGGGACAGGTTCCGTAGGCACTGAAGCTTTCTTT CASSVGTGSVGTEAFF
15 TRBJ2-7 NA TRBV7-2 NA TGTGCCAGCAGCTTGGGGCAGGCCTACTCCTACGAGCAGTACTTC CASSLGQAYSYEQYF
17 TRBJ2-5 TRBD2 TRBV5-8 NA TGTGCCAGCAGCTGGAGGTATAGGCTAGCGGGAAAAGAGACCCAGTACTTC CASSWRYRLAGKETQYF
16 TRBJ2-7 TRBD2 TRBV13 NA TGTGCCAGCAGCTTACGGCAAGAGGGGAGGGGATCCGAGCAGTACTTC CASSLRQEGRGSEQYF
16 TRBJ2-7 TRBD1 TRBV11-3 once TGTGCCAGCAGCGTCTCACCGGGACAGGGGAACTACGAGCAGTACTTC CASSVSPGQGNYEQYF
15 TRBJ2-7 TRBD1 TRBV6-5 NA TGTGCCAGCAGTTACTCGTGGGACAGGGCCTACGAGCAGTACTTC CASSYSWDRAYEQYF
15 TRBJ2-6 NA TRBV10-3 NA TGTGCCATCAGTGGACAGGCTGCTGGGGCCAACGTCCTGACTTTC CAISGQAAGANVLTF
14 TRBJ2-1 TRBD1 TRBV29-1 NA TGCAGCGTGGGGACAGGGCATAGGAACAATGAGCAGTTCTTC CSVGTGHRNNEQFF
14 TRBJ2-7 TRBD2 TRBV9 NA TGTGCCAGCAGCAGATCGGGGGGGTCCTACGAGCAGTACTTC CASSRSGGSYEQYF
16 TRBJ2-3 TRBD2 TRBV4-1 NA TGCGCCAGCAGCCAGTGGGCGGGGGGGGGCACAGATACGCAGTATTTT CASSQWAGGGTDTQYF
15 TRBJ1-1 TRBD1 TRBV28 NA TGTGCCAGCGCGACTGTCGGACAGGGTTGGACTGAAGCTTTCTTT CASATVGQGWTEAFF
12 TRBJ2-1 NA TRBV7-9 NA TGTGCCAGCAGCGTCCAGGGTCATGAGCAGTTCTTC CASSVQGHEQFF
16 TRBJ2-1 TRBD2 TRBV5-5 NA TGTGCCAGCAGCGTGACTAGCGGGAGGGACCACAATGAGCAGTTCTTC CASSVTSGRDHNEQFF
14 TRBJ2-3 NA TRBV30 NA TGTGCCTGGAGTGCAGGGCTTAGCACAGATACGCAGTATTTT CAWSAGLSTDTQYF
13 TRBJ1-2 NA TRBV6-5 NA TGTGCCAGCTCCCCCCCGGGGAGCTATGGCTACACCTTC CASSPPGSYGYTF
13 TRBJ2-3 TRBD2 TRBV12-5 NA TGTGCTAGTGTCGGGAGGGTGGAAAATACGCAGTATTTT CASVGRVENTQYF
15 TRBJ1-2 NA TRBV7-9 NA TGTGCCAGCAGCTTGAGCCAGGGGCAAGGCTATGGCTACACCTTC CASSLSQGQGYGYTF
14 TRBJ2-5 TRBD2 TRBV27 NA TGTGCCAGCAGTTTCCGGGGGGGTCAAGAGACCCAGTACTTC CASSFRGGQETQYF
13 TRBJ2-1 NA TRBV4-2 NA TGTGCCAGCAGCCCGCCGTCAGGGCGTGAGCAGTTCTTC CASSPPSGREQFF
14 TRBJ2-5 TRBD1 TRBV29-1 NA TGCAGCGTTGTATCTACAGGGGGTGGGGAGACCCAGTACTTC CSVVSTGGGETQYF
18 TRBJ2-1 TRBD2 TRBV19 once TGTGCCAGTAGTATGGCACTAGCGGGAATAAGCTCCTACAATGAGCAGTTCTTC CASSMALAGISSYNEQFF
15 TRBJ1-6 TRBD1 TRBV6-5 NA TGTGCCAGCAGTTCCGCAGGAGGGGGCGCTTCACCCCTCCACTTT CASSSAGGGASPLHF
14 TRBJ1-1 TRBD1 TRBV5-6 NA TGTGCCAGCAGCTCGGGACAGGGTAACACTGAAGCTTTCTTT CASSSGQGNTEAFF